These 21 T cell receptor beta chains came from one sample sequenced in a study of blood T cells in healthy people across ages (dated by TCRdb to the mid-2010s). The library was built by means of 5' RACE. The run used an Illumina HiSeq 2500. A second PCR of roughly 7 to 11 cycles was performed with a sample-barcoded 5' primer and a J-beta primer mix. The public sequencing data were trimmed at Q25 with fastp and processed into clonotypes with MiXCR by TCRdb, which kept only in-frame beta chains. Under each unique CDR3 protein, matching rows form one entry showing the most common genes and DNA. A total of 780,000 or so distinct CDR3 sequences appear in this sample, more than 20% of them only once. In total, the top ten clones hold under 4.5% of the sample. The same data also contributed to another study, on T cells of mothers and their children.

The sequenced sample was blood. The receptor source for this set is a boy younger than 18 in good health.

The V call is TRBV7-3, the J call TRBJ2-6; no clear D gene. The V end lost 2 bases, the J end lost 4 bases, and 9 bases lay between the germline ends. Looked up from germline, CDR1 is SGHTA and CDR2 is FQGTGA. The CDR3 length is 15 residues. The chain's CDR3 is CASSLQLSGANVLTF. The CDR3 DNA reads as TGTGCCAGCAGCTTACAGTTATCCGGGGCCAACGTCCTGACTTTC.

CDR3 protein: CASSLRGGVSYEQYF. DNA for the CDR3: TGTGCCAGCAGCTTAAGAGGGGGAGTCTCCTACGAGCAGTACTTC. J is TRBJ2-7 and V is TRBV7-2, with D tentatively TRBD1 (6 bases). This CDR3 has 15 residues. V shed 2 bases and J shed 0 bases, with 11 bases lying between them. Germline values: CDR1 SGHTA, CDR2 FQGNSA.

This rearrangement joins TRBV6-5 to TRBJ2-7, with 12 bases fitting TRBD1. CDR3 length equals 15 residues. In germline, CDR1 is MNHEY, CDR2 SVGAGI. V was clipped by 6 bases and J by 7 bases; unmatched bases: 10. In nucleotides, the CDR3 is TGTGCCAGCAGCCGGCCGGGACAGGGGGCGAAGGAGCAGTACTTC. Protein: CASSRPGQGAKEQYF.

This chain connects TRBV29-1 to TRBJ2-7; TRBD1 aligns across 10 bases. The CDR3 consists of 12 residues. Trimming cost V 7 bases and J 6 bases; bases outside gene matches: 6. In germline, CDR1 is SQVTM, CDR2 ANQGSEA. CDR3 sequence: CSAGTGASEQYF. The CDR3 region has the DNA TGCAGCGCCGGGACAGGGGCAAGCGAGCAGTACTTC.

This clonotype has just a few counts. The rearrangement links TRBV20-1 to TRBJ2-1, with 11 positions matching TRBD1. The junction had 6 bases not matched to a gene; V was cut back by 2 bases and J by 0 bases. The germline CDR1 and CDR2 sequences are DFQATT and SNEGSKA (reference sequence). CDR3 length: 17 amino acids. The CDR3 protein is CSARSADRGLSYNEQFF. The CDR3 DNA follows: TGCAGTGCTAGATCCGCGGACAGGGGGCTCTCCTACAATGAGCAGTTCTTC.

This clonotype has a handful of counts. This chain joins TRBV3-1 and TRBJ2-1, with D perhaps matching TRBD2 (6 bases). This CDR3 has 18 amino acids. V lost 0 bases and J lost 0, with 15 bases in between. CDR1 LGHDT and CDR2 YNNKEL come from the germline V gene (reference sequence). Here the CDR3 DNA reads TGTGCCAGCAGCCAAGATCACCCGGGGGAGAGCTCCTACAATGAGCAGTTCTTC. Protein: CASSQDHPGESSYNEQFF.

This clonotype was counted only a few times. The rearrangement links TRBV7-3 to TRBJ2-1; 8 nucleotides match TRBD2. Near its end, the DNA agrees better with TRBJ2-5, so the J call may be wrong. The CDR3 is 13 amino acids. Germline loops: CDR1 SGHTA, CDR2 FQGTGA. This CDR3 is CASSERERETQYF. The CDR3 DNA reads TGTGCCAGCAGCGAGCGGGAGCGGGAGACCCAGTACTTC.

V and J are TRBV5-1 and TRBJ1-2, with no clear D. CDR1 and CDR2 from the germline V gene are SGHRS and YFSETQ. V was shortened by 3 bases and J by 4 bases, with 13 bases between the two germline ends. This CDR3 contains 14 residues. This CDR3 is CASSSSDGSYGYTF. The CDR3 bases are TGCGCCAGCAGCTCATCAGACGGATCCTATGGCTACACCTTC.

V gene TRBV20-1 combines with J gene TRBJ2-3, with D unresolved. This CDR3 is 12 amino acids long. V was cut by 5 bases and J by 6 bases, with 12 bases left in between. From germline, CDR1 is DFQATT and CDR2 SNEGSKA (reference sequence). Written as DNA, the CDR3 is TGCAGTGCTGGGCCGCGTGCGGATACGCAGTATTTT. Translating it yields CSAGPRADTQYF.

This clonotype has only a few counts. This chain links TRBV18 with TRBJ2-7; possibly TRBD2 for D (5 bases). This CDR3 contains 13 residues. V gave up 10 bases and J gave up 1 base, with 14 bases separating them. Per the germline V gene, CDR1 is KGHSH and CDR2 is LQKENI. The CDR3 loop reads CATSAGVSYEQYF. CDR3 coding DNA: TGTGCCACCTCGGCCGGGGTATCCTACGAGCAGTACTTC.

This chain connects TRBV28 to TRBJ2-5; 8 nucleotides line up with TRBD1. The DNA end is a closer match to TRBJ2-7, so the J assignment may be wrong. Germline-derived CDR1 and CDR2 are MDHEN and SYDVKM. The CDR3 has 16 amino acids. CDR3 nucleotide sequence: TGTGCCAGCAGTTTATTCAAGGACAGGGCCCCCTACGAGCAGTACTTC. Translated: CASSLFKDRAPYEQYF.

Only a few counts were recorded for this clonotype. V usage is TRBV28 and J usage is TRBJ2-5; D possibly corresponds to TRBD1 (6 bases). V was trimmed by 5 bases and J by 3 bases, leaving 16 bases between them. The CDR3 has 15 amino acids. Germline CDR1 is MDHEN and CDR2 is SYDVKM. CDR3 bases: TGTGCCAGCAGTCCTCGCGGCAGGGGAGAAGAGACCCAGTACTTC. Its protein is CASSPRGRGEETQYF.

The table lists this clonotype with many counts. The gene calls are TRBV4-3 and TRBJ2-7; 7 nucleotides agree with TRBD1. Germline CDR1 reads LGHNA; CDR2 reads YSLEER. With 3 bases clipped from V and 2 bases from J, the junction kept 7 bases outside the gene matches. CDR3 length: 15 residues. The CDR3 nucleotides are TGCGCCAGCAGCCAGGGAACAGGGGTTACCTACGAGCAGTACTTC. It yields the protein CASSQGTGVTYEQYF.

This clonotype turned up a few times. The V gene is TRBV18, the J gene TRBJ1-3; D remains ambiguous. This CDR3 region has 13 residues. The germline gives CDR1 KGHSH, CDR2 LQKENI. V lost 4 bases, J lost 3 bases, and 7 bases lay in between. This CDR3 is CASSRGDGNTIYF. Written as DNA, the CDR3 is TGTGCCAGCTCACGGGGAGATGGAAACACCATATATTTT.

This clonotype was seen a few times. V is TRBV7-9 and J is TRBJ2-5; 8 bases align to TRBD1. Germline values: CDR1 SEHNR, CDR2 FQNEAQ (reference sequence). There are 15 residues in the CDR3. Trimming took 7 bases from V and 0 from J; bases not matched to a gene: 7. CDR3 protein: CASNPTGAHQETQYF. The CDR3 DNA sequence: TGTGCCAGCAACCCGACAGGGGCCCACCAAGAGACCCAGTACTTC. Based on the CDR3 plus reference TRBV7-9 and TRBJ2-5, the full variable domain is DTGVSQNPRHKITKRGQNVTFRCDPISEHNRLYWYRQTLGQGPEFLTYFQNEAQLEKSRLLSDRFSAERPKGSFSTLEIQRTEQGDSAMYLCASNPTGAHQETQYFGPGTRLLVL.

There are a few counts of this clonotype. The chain couples TRBV28 to TRBJ2-5; D uncertain. This CDR3 is built from 13 residues. In germline, CDR1 is MDHEN, CDR2 SYDVKM. Trimming shortened V by 8 bases and J by 1 base, and 11 bases separated the two germline ends. The CDR3 reads CASLGRLQETQYF. The DNA for the CDR3 is TGTGCCAGCTTGGGCAGGCTCCAAGAGACCCAGTACTTC.

Concerning this clonotype: Sequence at one end of the junction differs from germline and may be a read error. The genes are TRBV7-6 and TRBJ2-7; tentatively, D is TRBD1 or TRBD2 (5 bases each). The germline V gene has CDR1 SGHVS and CDR2 FNYEAQ. This CDR3 is built from 15 residues. The CDR3 DNA is TGTGCCAGCAGCCCTATGGGGACCGCGCCCTACGAGCAGTCCTTC. This codes for CASSPMGTAPYEQSF.

The chain couples TRBV3-1 to TRBJ2-4; D call uncertain. This CDR3 contains 14 residues. The V gene lost 4 bases and the J gene lost 4 bases, with 11 bases spanning the gap. From germline, CDR1 is LGHDT and CDR2 YNNKEL (reference sequence). The CDR3 sequence: CASSPGLGKNIQYF. DNA of the CDR3: TGTGCCAGCAGCCCGGGCCTCGGAAAAAACATTCAGTACTTC.

This clonotype has just a few counts. This chain uses TRBV6-1 with TRBJ2-7, with unresolved D. V dropped 3 bases and J dropped 2 bases, with 14 bases sitting between them. CDR1 is MNHNS and CDR2 is SASEGT in the germline V gene. The CDR3 has 15 residues. The CDR3: CASSELESAPYEQYF. In DNA, the CDR3 is TGTGCCAGCAGTGAGTTAGAATCGGCCCCCTACGAGCAGTACTTC.

The gene calls are TRBV20-1 and TRBJ1-1, with no clear D. The length of the CDR3 is 14 residues. Germline V lookup: CDR1 DFQATT, CDR2 SNEGSKA (reference sequence). Trimming removed 2 bases from V and 0 bases from J, with 10 bases in between. The CDR3 loop is CSARNGIMNTEAFF. DNA for the CDR3: TGCAGTGCTAGAAACGGGATCATGAACACTGAAGCTTTCTTT.

Worth noting for this clonotype: Its ends do not fully match the called genes, so a read error is possible. The chain couples TRBV12-3 or TRBV12-4 to TRBJ2-2, with 9 bases lining up with TRBD1. This CDR3 spans 15 amino acids. The CDR3 is CASSQAGTGRRKLVF. The CDR3 DNA is TGTGCCAGCAGCCAGGCCGGGACAGGGCGTAGGAAGCTGGTTTTT.